The source of this T cell receptor (beta chain) is a study of molecular identifiers for immune sequencing clone quantification. Study overall: The replicates split RNA from around 18,000 or 91,000 naive CD8 cells five ways and sequenced four. Findings and limits, study-wide: Clonotypes topping 20 RNA copies carried over 97% of effector molecules but under 1% of naive ones.

TCRdb used MiXCR to reprocess the PCR reads, holding one entry per CDR3 protein. In the table there are under 600,000 distinct CDR3 sequences, about a quarter of which are singletons. CDR1 is GTSNPN and CDR2 is SVGIG in the germline V gene (reference sequence). V was pared by 0 bases and J by 15 bases, with 12 bases between. The CDR3 is 11 residues long. This clonotype was seen more than once but under ten times. Its antigen remains unknown. CD8+CD4-CCR7+CD45RA+ cells were sorted as naive CD8 T cells. The material sequenced was naive CD8+ T cells from blood, with Jurkat cell RNA spiked in. Regarding subset: FACS-sorted CD8+CD4-CCR7+CD45RA+ naive T cells. This chain links TRBV30 with TRBJ2-1, with D tentatively TRBD2 (5 bases). The TCR comes from a human donor in good health. Some libraries in this study had Jurkat cell RNA spiked in. CDR3 coding DNA: TGTGCCTGGAGTGTACTAGGGTTCGGGTTCTTC. Amino acid sequence: CAWSVLGFGFF. Filled out from reference TRBV30 and TRBJ2-1, the complete variable domain reads SQTIHQWPATLVQPVGSPLSLECTVEGTSNPNLYWYRQAAGRGLQLLFYSVGIGQISSEVPQNLSASRPQDRQFILSSKKLLLSDSGFYLCAWSVLGFGFFGPGTRLTVL.